This T cell receptor (beta chain) was found in a study of response to subunit inactivated influenza vaccine. Study results and caveats: There was a suggestion from the authors that each seasonal influenza vaccination recruits few new T cells.

About this clonotype itself: Antigen unknown.

TCRdb reprocessed the RT-PCR reads via MiXCR and lists one record per CDR3 protein. Here the sample spans approximately 310,000 distinct CDR3 sequences, 21% being singletons. This CDR3 has 15 residues. The V gene lost 6 bases and the J gene lost 6 bases, with 19 bases spanning the gap. Germline V gene data show CDR1 as ENHRY and CDR2 as SYGVKD. The chain couples TRBV10-3 to TRBJ2-3, with a weak D call TRBD2 (5 bases). This receptor was obtained from a man between 50 and 70 years old who received an inactivated influenza vaccine. This specimen was PBMCs from blood, taken roughly 20 months after vaccination. The CDR3: CAIRNPLAGIDTQYF. The CDR3 region has the DNA TGTGCCATCAGGAACCCCCTGGCGGGTATTGATACGCAGTATTTT.